This entry describes one T cell receptor (beta chain). As yet, its antigen is unknown. This entry is derived from a study of cytomegalovirus exposure and HLA in healthy donors. Study findings and constraints: The authors judged a highly shared variant cluster likely a sequencing artifact. In a later analysis, CMV-associated beta chains were mostly HLA-associated, it appeared.

Nominal health characterized the donors when sampled, though unrecorded immune exposures were likely. Primers for the PCR totalled 60 Vbeta and 13 Jbeta. Method: immunoSEQ multiplex PCR; TCRdb's copy keeps in-frame clones and lacks some. The sample includes some 150,000 clones, approximately 80% of them seen just once. J lost 5 bases, V lost 2 bases, and 2 bases had no gene match. Germline-derived CDR1 and CDR2 are SGHRS and YFSETQ. The CDR3 spans 15 residues. J is TRBJ2-2 and V is TRBV5-1; 11 bases line up with TRBD1. Material for sequencing was PBMCs. The sequence derives from a male donor in good health and CMV-seronegative. DNA of the CDR3: TGCGCCAGCAGCTTCGGGACAGGGGGAACCGGGGAGCTGTTTTTT. This translates into CASSFGTGGTGELFF. Combining the CDR3 with reference TRBV5-1 and TRBJ2-2 gives the whole variable domain KAGVTQTPRYLIKTRGQQVTLSCSPISGHRSVSWYQQTPGQGLQFLFEYFSETQRNKGNFPGRFSGRQFSNSRSEMNVSTLELGDSALYLCASSFGTGGTGELFFGEGSRLTVL.